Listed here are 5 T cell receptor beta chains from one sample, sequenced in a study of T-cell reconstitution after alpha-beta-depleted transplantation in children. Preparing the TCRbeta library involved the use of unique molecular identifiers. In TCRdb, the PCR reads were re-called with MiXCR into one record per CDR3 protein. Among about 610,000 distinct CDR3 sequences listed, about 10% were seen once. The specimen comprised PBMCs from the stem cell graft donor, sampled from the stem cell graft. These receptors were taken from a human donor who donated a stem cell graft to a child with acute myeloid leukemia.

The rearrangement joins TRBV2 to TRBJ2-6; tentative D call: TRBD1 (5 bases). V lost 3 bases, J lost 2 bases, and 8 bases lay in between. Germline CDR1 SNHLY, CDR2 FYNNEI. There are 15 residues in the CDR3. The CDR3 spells CASSDSGTGANVLTF. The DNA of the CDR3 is TGTGCCAGCAGTGATTCAGGGACTGGGGCCAACGTCCTGACTTTC.

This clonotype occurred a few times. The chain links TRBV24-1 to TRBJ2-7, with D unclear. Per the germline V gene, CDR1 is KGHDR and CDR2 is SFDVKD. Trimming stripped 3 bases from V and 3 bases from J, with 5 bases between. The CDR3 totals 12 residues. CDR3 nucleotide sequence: TGTGCCACCAGTGATCAAAACTACGAGCAGTACTTC. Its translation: CATSDQNYEQYF.

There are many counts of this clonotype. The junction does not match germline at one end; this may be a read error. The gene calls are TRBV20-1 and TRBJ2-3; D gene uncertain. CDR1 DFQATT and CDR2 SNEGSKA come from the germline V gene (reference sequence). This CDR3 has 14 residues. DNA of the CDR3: TGCAGTGTTAGACGCGGAACTAGCACAGATACGCAGTATTTT. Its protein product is CSVRRGTSTDTQYF.

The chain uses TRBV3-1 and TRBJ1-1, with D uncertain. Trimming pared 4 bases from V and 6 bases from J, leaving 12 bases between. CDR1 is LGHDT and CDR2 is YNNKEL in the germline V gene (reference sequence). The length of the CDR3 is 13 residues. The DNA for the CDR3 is TGTGCCAGCAGCCCACAGAGGGCTTCTGAAGCTTTCTTT. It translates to CASSPQRASEAFF.

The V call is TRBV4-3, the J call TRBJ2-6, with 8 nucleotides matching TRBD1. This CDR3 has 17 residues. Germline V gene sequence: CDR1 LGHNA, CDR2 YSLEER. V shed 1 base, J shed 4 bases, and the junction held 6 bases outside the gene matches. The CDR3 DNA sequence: TGCGCCAGCAGCCAAGCTCCGACAGGGGCCGGGGCCAACGTCCTGACTTTC. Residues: CASSQAPTGAGANVLTF.